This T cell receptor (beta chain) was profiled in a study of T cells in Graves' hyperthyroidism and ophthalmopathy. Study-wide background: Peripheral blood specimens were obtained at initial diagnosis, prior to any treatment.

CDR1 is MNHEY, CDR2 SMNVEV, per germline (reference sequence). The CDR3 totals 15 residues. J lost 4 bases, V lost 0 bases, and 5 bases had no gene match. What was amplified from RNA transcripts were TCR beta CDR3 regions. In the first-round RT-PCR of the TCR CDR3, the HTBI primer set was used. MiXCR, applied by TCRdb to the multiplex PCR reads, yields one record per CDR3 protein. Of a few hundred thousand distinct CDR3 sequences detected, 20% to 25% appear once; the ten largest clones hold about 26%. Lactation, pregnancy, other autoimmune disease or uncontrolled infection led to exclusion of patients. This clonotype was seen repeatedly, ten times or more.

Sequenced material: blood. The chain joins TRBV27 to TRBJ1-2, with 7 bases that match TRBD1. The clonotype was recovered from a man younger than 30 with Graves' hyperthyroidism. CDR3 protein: CASSLSGTAFYGYTF. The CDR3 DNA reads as TGTGCCAGCAGTTTATCGGGGACAGCTTTCTATGGCTACACCTTC.